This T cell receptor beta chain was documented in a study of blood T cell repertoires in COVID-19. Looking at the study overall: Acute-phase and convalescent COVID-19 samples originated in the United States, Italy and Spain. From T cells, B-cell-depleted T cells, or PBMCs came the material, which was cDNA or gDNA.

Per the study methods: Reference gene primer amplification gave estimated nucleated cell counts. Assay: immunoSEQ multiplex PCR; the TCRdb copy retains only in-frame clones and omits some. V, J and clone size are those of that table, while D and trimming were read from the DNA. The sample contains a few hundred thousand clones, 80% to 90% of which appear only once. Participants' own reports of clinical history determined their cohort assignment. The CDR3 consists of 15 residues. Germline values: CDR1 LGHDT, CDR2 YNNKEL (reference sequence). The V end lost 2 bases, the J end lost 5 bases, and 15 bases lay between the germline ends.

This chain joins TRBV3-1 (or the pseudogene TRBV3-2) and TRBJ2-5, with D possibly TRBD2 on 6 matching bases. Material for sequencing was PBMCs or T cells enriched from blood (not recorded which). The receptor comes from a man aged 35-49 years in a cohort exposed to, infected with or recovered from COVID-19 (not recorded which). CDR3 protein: CASSQLTSFWETQYF. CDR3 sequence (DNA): TGTGCCAGCAGCCAACTTACTAGCTTTTGGGAGACCCAGTACTTC.